Shown below are 5 T cell receptor beta chains from a single sample sequenced in a study of immune heterogeneity within non-small cell lung tumors. TCR beta CDR3 was amplified by multiplex PCR, first round roughly 10 cycles, 32 V and 13 J primers. From the multiplex PCR reads, TCRdb called clonotypes with MiXCR, one entry per CDR3 protein. The sample includes about 34,000 distinct CDR3 sequences, 25% to 30% of them seen just once. Bulk tumor gDNA, about 640 ng per sample, served as the TCR template. Far-apart biopsies, several per primary tumor, were taken during surgery. Curative surgery was undertaken by patients, who had untreated, newly diagnosed non-small cell lung cancer. The sample comprised lung tumor tissue. These receptor sequences come from a man aged 35-49 years with non-small cell lung cancer.

Concerning this clonotype itself: A single base separates this from a much larger clone, so it may be a read error. The rearrangement uses TRBV6-1 and TRBJ2-7; 7 nucleotides align to TRBD1. This CDR3 is 14 amino acids long. Germline V gene data show CDR1 as MNHNS and CDR2 as SASEGT. Here the CDR3 reads CTSSWTGLTYEQYF. As DNA, the CDR3 is TGTACCAGCAGCTGGACAGGCCTTACCTACGAGCAGTACTTC.

As for this clonotype: One base away lies a much larger clone, so this may be a sequencing read error. The chain uses TRBV12-3 or TRBV12-4 and TRBJ2-3; D is unresolved. CDR3 size: 13 residues. The CDR3 coding sequence is TGTTCCAGCAGTTCCTCCCAAGGGGATACGCAGTATTTT. As protein: CSSSSSQGDTQYF.

This clonotype was detected many times. This chain links TRBV5-1 with TRBJ1-4, with D uncertain. CDR1 is SGHRS and CDR2 is YFSETQ in the germline V gene. The V gene lost 2 bases and the J gene lost 0 bases, with 8 bases spanning the gap. This CDR3 region has 15 residues. CDR3 sequence reads: CASSFTRATNEKLFF. The CDR3 coding sequence is TGCGCCAGCAGCTTTACTAGAGCAACTAATGAAAAACTGTTTTTT.

This clonotype was seen repeatedly, ten times or more. The gene calls are TRBV20-1 and TRBJ2-7, with 9 positions matching TRBD2. Germline lookup yields CDR1 DFQATT and CDR2 SNEGSKA (reference sequence). The CDR3 runs to 15 residues. Trimming took 0 bases from V and 6 from J; bases not matched to a gene: 9. CDR3 nucleotide sequence: TGCAGTGCTAGAGATCAGGCGGGAGGGCCCGGCGAGCAGTACTTC. Translated, it gives CSARDQAGGPGEQYF.

In this sample, this clonotype turned up many times. The chain recombines TRBV20-1 with TRBJ2-3; 11 nucleotides align to TRBD2. This CDR3 spans 14 amino acids. Germline V CDR1 and CDR2: DFQATT, SNEGSKA (reference sequence). The J segment lost 3 bases and the V segment lost 6 bases, leaving 5 bases of the junction unmatched. The CDR3 region is CSAPASGRTDTQYF. Here the CDR3 DNA reads TGCAGTGCCCCCGCTAGCGGGAGGACAGATACGCAGTATTTT.